A single sample gave rise to the 27 T cell receptor beta chains below, sequenced in a study of cytomegalovirus exposure and HLA in healthy donors. In the PCR, 60 Vbeta and 13 Jbeta primers were used. Assay used: immunoSEQ multiplex PCR; TCRdb lists only in-frame clones, some missing. The table records about 85,000 clones, 75% to 85% of them present only once. Sequencing was done on a sample of PBMCs. The receptors originated from a man over 45 in good health and CMV-seropositive.

V gene TRBV7-9 combines with J gene TRBJ2-7, with 7 bases matching TRBD2. The V gene end was trimmed by 11 bases and the J gene end by 2 bases; junction bases not matched to a gene: 6. This CDR3 contains 12 residues. CDR1 is SEHNR and CDR2 is FQNEAQ in the germline V gene (reference sequence). The CDR3 region has the DNA TGTGCCGGCTCGGGGGGACCCTACGAGCAGTACTTC. It is translated as CAGSGGPYEQYF.

Regarding this clone: An end of the junction differs from the germline gene, which may be a read error. The chain uses TRBV7-9 and TRBJ1-1; D gene unclear. The CDR3 sequence is 12 residues long. Germline V CDR1 and CDR2: SEHNR, FQNEAQ (reference sequence). CDR3 amino acids: CSSSLGGEEAFF. The CDR3, as DNA: TGTTCCAGCAGCTTAGGTGGGGAGGAAGCTTTCTTT.

A word on this clone: The junction and the germline gene differ at one end; a read error may be behind it. This rearrangement joins TRBV18 to TRBJ2-1; D is possibly TRBD2 (6 bases). Germline-derived CDR1 and CDR2 are KGHSH and LQKENI. The CDR3 is 12 amino acids. CDR3 residues: CASSPDYHEQFF. The CDR3 bases are TGTGCCAGCTCACCGGACTACCATGAGCAGTTCTTC.

The chain has TRBV19 and TRBJ2-1; 11 nucleotides line up with TRBD2. V lost 0 bases, J lost 8 bases, and 12 bases stayed unmatched. The CDR3 sequence is 18 residues long. CDR1 and CDR2 (germline): LNHDA, SQIVND (reference sequence). CDR3 residues: CASSIDRLAGGRFYEQFF. The CDR3 nucleotides are TGTGCCAGTAGTATAGATCGATTAGCGGGAGGGCGATTCTATGAGCAGTTCTTC.

The J gene is TRBJ1-1, the V gene TRBV7-9; 8 bases align to TRBD1. Germline V gene data show CDR1 as SEHNR and CDR2 as FQNEAQ (reference sequence). The CDR3 extends over 17 amino acids. The trim removed 5 bases at V and 2 bases at J, leaving 13 bases unmatched. The CDR3 coding sequence is TGTGCCAGCAGCCCTTGGTCAGGGGGCGTTATTAACACTGAAGCTTTCTTT. Amino acid sequence: CASSPWSGGVINTEAFF.

This chain links TRBV28 with TRBJ2-3, with 10 positions matching TRBD2. Per germline, CDR1 MDHEN and CDR2 SYDVKM. The V gene end was trimmed by 5 bases and the J gene end by 2 bases; junction bases not matched to a gene: 10. CDR3 size: 17 residues. CDR3: CASSAVGAGGDTDTQYF. In nucleotides, the CDR3 is TGTGCCAGCAGTGCGGTGGGAGCGGGGGGGGACACAGATACGCAGTATTTT.

This clone was counted a few times. V and J are TRBV5-1 and TRBJ2-1, with 10 bases lining up with TRBD1. Trimming cost V 2 bases and J 12 bases; bases outside gene matches: 8. This CDR3 spans 14 amino acids. Per the germline V gene, CDR1 is SGHRS and CDR2 is YFSETQ. Here the CDR3 DNA reads TGCGCCAGCAGCTTCCGGGACAGGGGTACGGGGCAGTTCTTC. This sequence encodes CASSFRDRGTGQFF.

This chain links TRBV30 with TRBJ1-5, with 7 nucleotides matching TRBD1. The J segment lost 0 bases and the V segment lost 1 base, leaving 3 bases of the junction unmatched. The germline V gene encodes CDR1 GTSNPN and CDR2 SVGIG (reference sequence). CDR3 length: 15 amino acids. CDR3 sequence reads: CAWSEGAPSNQPQHF. The CDR3 nucleotides read TGTGCCTGGAGTGAGGGGGCCCCTAGCAATCAGCCCCAGCATTTT.

This clone was picked up many times. A much larger clone lies a single base off, so this may be a read error. The chain is built from TRBV7-2 and TRBJ1-1; D unclear. Germline V lookup: CDR1 SGHTA, CDR2 FQGNSA. The CDR3 is 11 residues long. Between the trimmed V and J ends, which lost 3 bases and 10 bases, there was a span of 9 bases. The CDR3 sequence: CASSLNGVAFF. In DNA form, the CDR3 reads TGTGCCAGCAGCTTGAACGGAGTAGCTTTCTTT. Based on the CDR3 plus reference TRBV7-2 and TRBJ1-1, the full variable domain is GAGVSQSPSNKVTEKGKDVELRCDPISGHTALYWYRQSLGQGLEFLIYFQGNSAPDKSGLPSDRFSAERTGGSVSTLTIQRTQQEDSAVYLCASSLNGVAFFGQGTRLTVV.

Here the CDR3 DNA reads TGCAGCGCAAGACAGGGGTGGCCTAACTATGGCTACACCTTC. It codes for CSARQGWPNYGYTF. The chain combines TRBV29-1 with TRBJ1-2; TRBD1 matches at 8 bases. Trimming at V came to 7 bases and at J to 0 bases, leaving 7 bases not matched to a gene. CDR1 is SQVTM, CDR2 ANQGSEA, per germline. The CDR3 sequence is 14 residues long.

This clone was seen once. The gene calls are TRBV7-9 and TRBJ1-4; 9 bases map to TRBD1. There are 13 residues in the CDR3. CDR1 and CDR2 from the germline V gene are SEHNR and FQNEAQ (reference sequence). With 5 bases clipped from V and 13 bases from J, the junction kept 8 bases outside the gene matches. CDR3 amino acids: CASSARDRVGLFF. The CDR3 DNA reads as TGTGCCAGCAGCGCCCGGGACAGGGTCGGACTGTTTTTT.

About this clone: A junction boundary mismatches the germline segment, possibly from a read error. This rearrangement joins TRBV7-9 to TRBJ2-3, with D possibly matching TRBD2 (5 bases). CDR3 length: 18 residues. CDR1 and CDR2 from the germline V gene are SEHNR and FQNEAQ (reference sequence). The CDR3 nucleotides are TGTTCCAGCAGCGCCAATCGGATTGTCCCCGAAAGAGGGGATACGCAGTATTTT. Protein: CSSSANRIVPERGDTQYF.

The CDR3 DNA reads TGTGCCAGCAGCTTAAAGGTGACTAGCGGGAGGGTTCCCTACAATGAGCAGTTCTTC. Translating it yields CASSLKVTSGRVPYNEQFF. The gene calls are TRBV7-3 and TRBJ2-1, with 14 bases fitting TRBD2. Germline-derived CDR1 and CDR2 are SGHTA and FQGTGA. The ends lost 1 base at V and 2 bases at J; junction bases unmatched: 7. This CDR3 contains 19 residues.

This chain connects TRBV10-2 to TRBJ2-2; 10 bases match TRBD1. This CDR3 has 15 residues. Germline-derived CDR1 and CDR2 are WSHSY and SAAADI. V lost 8 bases, J lost 5 bases, and 8 bases stayed unmatched. Here the CDR3 reads CASGDRGRVTGELFF. The CDR3 coding sequence is TGCGCCAGCGGAGACAGGGGGCGGGTGACCGGGGAGCTGTTTTTT.

V and J are TRBV5-4 and TRBJ2-3, with a tentative D call TRBD1 (6 bases). The CDR3 is 15 residues long. Per the germline V gene, CDR1 is SGHNT and CDR2 is YYREEE (reference sequence). The V end lost 4 bases, the J end lost 3 bases, and 15 bases lay between the germline ends. Here the CDR3 reads CASSAPRGQTDTQYF. The CDR3 nucleotides read TGTGCCAGCAGCGCCCCCCGAGGACAGACAGATACGCAGTATTTT.

V usage is TRBV5-6 and J usage is TRBJ1-5; weak D call: TRBD1 (5 bases). CDR1 is SGHDT, CDR2 YYEEEE, per germline. Deletions cut 4 bases from V and 0 bases from J, with 14 bases between. The CDR3 totals 16 residues. Here the CDR3 DNA reads TGTGCCAGCAGCCCGGGTGGGGGGTATAGCAATCAGCCCCAGCATTTT. Translating it yields CASSPGGGYSNQPQHF.

The chain joins TRBV19 to TRBJ2-1; 10 nucleotides agree with TRBD1. The CDR3 runs 20 residues. Trimming cost V 4 bases and J 4 bases; bases outside gene matches: 19. Germline V gives CDR1 LNHDA, CDR2 SQIVND (reference sequence). The DNA of the CDR3 is TGTGCCAGTAGTAGAGAAAACCGGGACAGGGGAACGATAGGGTACAATGAGCAGTTCTTC. Its protein is CASSRENRDRGTIGYNEQFF.

This clone has only one observation. Germline is not matched at one junction end, which may reflect a read error. The CDR3 DNA follows: TGCGCCAGCAGGGAAAACTCTGGGGCCAACGGCCTGACTTTC. Its translation is CASRENSGANGLTF. The V and J genes are TRBV5-1 and TRBJ2-6; weak D call: TRBD1 (5 bases). CDR1 SGHRS and CDR2 YFSETQ come from the germline V gene. The CDR3 is made up of 14 amino acids.

This clone has only one observation. This CDR3 reads CASSSRLSGRETQYF. The CDR3 bases are TGTGCCAGCAGCTCCCGTCTGAGTGGGAGAGAGACCCAGTACTTC. The rearrangement joins TRBV11-2 to TRBJ2-5, with D possibly being TRBD2 (5 bases). CDR3 size: 15 residues. Germline loops: CDR1 SGHAT, CDR2 FQNNGV. V was shortened by 4 bases and J by 4 bases, with 16 bases between the two germline ends.

The rearrangement joins TRBV7-2 to TRBJ2-3, with 7 nucleotides matching TRBD1. The CDR3 runs to 18 residues. V gave up 1 base and J gave up 2 bases; unmatched junction bases: 12. CDR1 SGHTA and CDR2 FQGNSA come from the germline V gene. The CDR3 reads CASSLGGAGRGITDTQYF. The CDR3 DNA reads as TGTGCCAGCAGCTTAGGAGGCGCGGGCAGGGGGATCACAGATACGCAGTATTTT. Together with reference TRBV7-2 and TRBJ2-3, the CDR3 gives the full variable domain: GAGVSQSPSNKVTEKGKDVELRCDPISGHTALYWYRQSLGQGLEFLIYFQGNSAPDKSGLPSDRFSAERTGGSVSTLTIQRTQQEDSAVYLCASSLGGAGRGITDTQYFGPGTRLTVL.

This clone has only a few counts. V gene TRBV7-9 combines with J gene TRBJ2-2; 11 nucleotides agree with TRBD2. Per germline, CDR1 SEHNR and CDR2 FQNEAQ (reference sequence). V was pared by 4 bases and J by 6 bases, with 4 bases of the junction left unmatched. The CDR3 runs to 15 residues. This CDR3 is CASSSASGRSGELFF. CDR3 nucleotides: TGTGCCAGCAGCTCGGCTAGCGGGAGGTCCGGGGAGCTGTTTTTT. The variable domain in full, with the rest retrieved from reference TRBV7-9 and TRBJ2-2, is DTGVSQNPRHKITKRGQNVTFRCDPISEHNRLYWYRQTLGQGPEFLTYFQNEAQLEKSRLLSDRFSAERPKGSFSTLEIQRTEQGDSAMYLCASSSASGRSGELFFGEGSRLTVL.

CDR3 loop: CASSSGGRVSYEQYF. The CDR3 DNA reads as TGTGCCAGCAGCTCGGGGGGCAGGGTATCCTACGAGCAGTACTTC. The chain uses TRBV7-9 and TRBJ2-7, with a possible D match to TRBD2 (7 bases). With 4 bases removed from V and 1 base from J, the gap between germline ends came to 14 bases. In germline, CDR1 is SEHNR, CDR2 FQNEAQ (reference sequence). The CDR3 runs to 15 residues.

A few counts support this clone. The chain links TRBV5-1 to TRBJ2-3, with TRBD2 identical over 8 bases. The CDR3 is made up of 15 amino acids. Germline V gene data show CDR1 as SGHRS and CDR2 as YFSETQ. V lost 2 bases, J lost 6 bases, and 8 bases stayed unmatched. In nucleotides, the CDR3 is TGCGCCAGCAGCTTCTCGGGGGGACTAGGGGATACGCAGTATTTT. Its translation is CASSFSGGLGDTQYF.

The V and J genes are TRBV6-1 and TRBJ1-3; 12 bases are shared with TRBD1. V shed 2 bases, J shed 11 bases, and the junction held 13 bases outside the gene matches. The length of the CDR3 is 17 residues. Germline V lookup: CDR1 MNHNS, CDR2 SASEGT. The CDR3 is CASSEWGQGATPNPIYF. CDR3 DNA: TGTGCCAGCAGTGAATGGGGACAGGGGGCTACCCCTAACCCCATATATTTT.

This clone was observed a single time. The CDR3 sequence is CASSPHREMNTEAFF. CDR3 coding DNA: TGTGCCAGCAGCCCACACAGGGAAATGAACACTGAAGCTTTCTTT. The gene calls are TRBV9 and TRBJ1-1; the D gene is possibly TRBD1 (6 bases). CDR3 length: 15 residues. Trimming shortened V by 4 bases and J by 0 bases, and 13 bases separated the two germline ends. Germline loops: CDR1 SGDLS, CDR2 YYNGEE.

The chain is built from TRBV30 and TRBJ1-6; unclear D gene. The length of the CDR3 is 13 residues. CDR1 and CDR2 from the germline V gene are GTSNPN and SVGIG (reference sequence). V was clipped by 3 bases and J by 5 bases, with 8 bases between them. This chain's CDR3 is CAWRDSDNSPLHF. The CDR3, as DNA: TGTGCCTGGAGAGACTCAGATAATTCACCCCTCCACTTT.

The chain recombines TRBV29-1 with TRBJ2-2, with TRBD1 as a possible D gene (6 bases). The germline V gene encodes CDR1 SQVTM and CDR2 ANQGSEA. This CDR3 comprises 13 residues. CDR3 DNA sequence: TGCAGTTTCAGGGGTTGGGACACCGGGGAGCTGTTTTTT. This translates into CSFRGWDTGELFF.